These 20 T cell receptor beta chains originate from one sample sequenced in a study of T cell responses to AZD1222 COVID-19 vaccine. Libraries were prepared by immunoSEQ multiplex PCR; TCRdb keeps only in-frame clonotypes and omits some of them. This sample carries over 75,000 clones, more than 80% of them seen once, and the ten largest clones take just over 30%. The source material was peripheral blood, sampled on day 0 of AZD1222 vaccination. The receptors originated from an adult in good health.

The genes are TRBV9 and TRBJ2-2, with 8 bases aligning to TRBD2. The junction had 2 bases not matched to a gene; V was cut back by 0 bases and J by 1 base. CDR3 length equals 16 residues. Germline V gene data show CDR1 as SGDLS and CDR2 as YYNGEE. The CDR3 protein is CASSVGGRLNTGELFF. CDR3 sequence (DNA): TGTGCCAGCAGCGTAGGCGGGAGGCTGAACACCGGGGAGCTGTTTTTT. The variable domain in full, with the rest retrieved from reference TRBV9 and TRBJ2-2, is DSGVTQTPKHLITATGQRVTLRCSPRSGDLSVYWYQQSLDQGLQFLIQYYNGEERAKGNILERFSAQQFPDLHSELNLSSLELGDSALYFCASSVGGRLNTGELFFGEGSRLTVL.

V and J are TRBV6-1 and TRBJ1-5; D gene ambiguous. The CDR3 loop spans 17 amino acids. Germline V gene lookup returns CDR1 MNHNS and CDR2 SASEGT. Deletions cut 2 bases from V and 6 bases from J, with 20 bases between. CDR3 sequence reads: CASSETLELEFAQPQHF. DNA for the CDR3: TGTGCCAGCAGTGAAACCCTGGAATTAGAATTCGCTCAGCCCCAGCATTTT.

The CDR3 DNA reads TGTGCCTGGAGTCCGCCGGGGGGTACGAACACCGGGGAGCTGTTTTTT. This encodes CAWSPPGGTNTGELFF. V and J are TRBV30 and TRBJ2-2; TRBD2 agrees at 7 bases. CDR1 GTSNPN and CDR2 SVGIG come from the germline V gene (reference sequence). Losses at the gene ends were 2 bases for V and 0 bases for J; bases not matched to a gene: 6. This CDR3 has 16 residues.

The V call is TRBV5-1, the J call TRBJ2-3, with D perhaps TRBD1 or TRBD2 (5 bases each). Germline CDR1 reads SGHRS; CDR2 reads YFSETQ. V was cut by 3 bases and J by 1 base, with 9 bases left in between. This CDR3 contains 14 residues. CDR3 bases: TGCGCCAGCAGCTCCGGGACGGGCACAGATACGCAGTATTTT. This sequence encodes CASSSGTGTDTQYF.

In DNA, the CDR3 is TGTGCCGTGAGGAGCTCCTATAATTCACCCCTCCACTTT. Translating it yields CAVRSSYNSPLHF. V usage is TRBV25-1 and J usage is TRBJ1-6; D remains unclear. V lost 11 bases and J 0 bases, leaving 8 bases between the germline ends. CDR1 and CDR2 from the germline V gene are MGHDK and SYGVNS. The CDR3 loop spans 13 amino acids. The complete variable domain, with remaining parts taken from reference TRBV25-1 and TRBJ1-6, reads EADIYQTPRYLVIGTGKKITLECSQTMGHDKMYWYQQDPGMELHLIHYSYGVNSTEKGDLSSESTVSRIRTEHFPLTLESARPSHTSQYLCAVRSSYNSPLHFGNGTRLTVT.

The CDR3 protein is CATHRDLADTQYF. The CDR3 DNA reads TGTGCCACCCACAGGGATCTTGCAGATACGCAGTATTTT. The gene calls are TRBV12-3 or TRBV12-4 and TRBJ2-3; perhaps TRBD1 as D (6 bases). The CDR3 runs to 13 residues. Trimming stripped 10 bases from V and 4 bases from J, with 15 bases between.

The V call is TRBV27, the J call TRBJ2-1; 7 bases map to TRBD1. The CDR3 loop spans 17 amino acids. CDR1 MNHEY and CDR2 SMNVEV come from the germline V gene (reference sequence). With V trimmed by 2 bases and J by 5 bases, 12 bases remained unmatched. For the CDR3, the DNA is TGTGCCAGCAGTTTACGAAACCCGACAGGGAACCACAATGAGCAGTTCTTC. Translating gives CASSLRNPTGNHNEQFF.

The CDR3 is CATSRALNEKLFF. CDR3 in DNA: TGTGCCACCAGCAGAGCTTTAAATGAAAAACTGTTTTTT. The gene calls are TRBV15 and TRBJ1-4; D ambiguous. CDR3 size: 13 residues. In germline, CDR1 is LNHNV, CDR2 YYDKDF (reference sequence). V lost 1 base and J lost 5, with 5 bases in between.

The chain joins TRBV27 to TRBJ2-5; 7 positions agree with TRBD1. The germline gives CDR1 MNHEY, CDR2 SMNVEV (reference sequence). CDR3 size: 14 residues. The junction had 8 bases not matched to a gene; V was cut back by 5 bases and J by 5 bases. The CDR3 DNA is TGTGCCAGCAGTCCCCGGACAGGATGGGAGACCCAGTACTTC. Translation: CASSPRTGWETQYF.

The CDR3 DNA follows: TGTGCCAGCAGCCTCGGACAGGGGGCGCGGAATGAGCAGTTCTTC. Translating it yields CASSLGQGARNEQFF. This chain connects TRBV2 to TRBJ2-1; TRBD1 matches at 11 bases. V shed 6 bases and J 7 bases; nucleotides not matched to a gene: 8. CDR3 length equals 15 residues. Germline V gives CDR1 SNHLY, CDR2 FYNNEI.

The chain joins TRBV2 to TRBJ1-6, with D uncertain. This CDR3 has 14 amino acids. CDR1 is SNHLY and CDR2 is FYNNEI in the germline V gene. V was pared by 3 bases and J by 8 bases, with 11 bases between. CDR3 nucleotide sequence: TGTGCCAGCAGTGACCGGGTATGGGATTCACCCCTCCACTTT. This encodes CASSDRVWDSPLHF.

This chain connects TRBV25-1 to TRBJ2-1, with D possibly being TRBD1 (6 bases). The V and J ends lost 2 bases and 6 bases respectively, with 14 bases between them. From germline, CDR1 is MGHDK and CDR2 SYGVNS. This CDR3 is built from 15 residues. As DNA, the CDR3 is TGTGCCAGCAGTGAAGTCAACAGGGCTGGCAATGAGCAGTTCTTC. The encoded protein is CASSEVNRAGNEQFF.

V usage is TRBV7-9 and J usage is TRBJ2-2; possible D gene TRBD1, 6 bases. There are 16 residues in the CDR3. Germline CDR1 is SEHNR and CDR2 is FQNEAQ (reference sequence). V lost 2 bases and J lost 1, with 11 bases in between. CDR3 residues: CASSLRGTENTGELFF. CDR3 DNA: TGTGCCAGCAGCTTAAGGGGGACGGAGAACACCGGGGAGCTGTTTTTT.

V usage is TRBV19 and J usage is TRBJ1-2, with TRBD1 matching 9 bases. Trimming cost V 8 bases and J 2 bases; bases outside gene matches: 6. This CDR3 contains 14 residues. CDR1 is LNHDA, CDR2 SQIVND, per germline (reference sequence). The CDR3 sequence: CASRLGQGNYGYTF. CDR3 nucleotide sequence: TGTGCCAGTCGCCTCGGACAGGGGAACTATGGCTACACCTTC.

The chain couples TRBV18 to TRBJ2-7; 11 positions match TRBD1. The J segment lost 1 base and the V segment lost 10 bases, leaving 3 bases of the junction unmatched. This CDR3 has 13 amino acids. Germline assignment: CDR1 KGHSH and CDR2 LQKENI. The CDR3, as DNA: TGTGCCACCGGGACAGGGGGTTCCTACGAGCAGTACTTC. This sequence encodes CATGTGGSYEQYF.

This clone came up a few times. The genes are TRBV7-2 and TRBJ2-2; 9 bases fit TRBD2. Germline loops: CDR1 SGHTA, CDR2 FQGNSA. The J segment lost 5 bases and the V segment lost 1 base, leaving 8 bases of the junction unmatched. The length of the CDR3 is 17 residues. This chain's CDR3 is CASSLGVAGALTGELFF. The CDR3 coding sequence is TGTGCCAGCAGCTTAGGGGTAGCGGGAGCGTTAACCGGGGAGCTGTTTTTT.

CDR3 coding DNA: TGTGCCAGCTCACCCTACCTTGAAGGTGGACCTGGAAACACCATATATTTT. This sequence encodes CASSPYLEGGPGNTIYF. This chain links TRBV18 with TRBJ1-3, with D unresolved. Per the germline V gene, CDR1 is KGHSH and CDR2 is LQKENI. CDR3 length equals 17 residues. V dropped 3 bases and J dropped 2 bases, with 17 bases sitting between them.

This chain uses TRBV10-3 with TRBJ2-1, with 10 bases matching TRBD2. Trimming at V came to 0 bases and at J to 7 bases, leaving 6 bases not matched to a gene. The germline V gene encodes CDR1 ENHRY and CDR2 SYGVKD. The length of the CDR3 is 16 residues. The CDR3 nucleotides read TGTGCCATCAGTGAGTCGAGCGGGAGGGAGGCAAATGAGCAGTTCTTC. Its protein is CAISESSGREANEQFF.

The chain carries TRBV6-5 and TRBJ1-6, with D uncertain. V lost 2 bases and J lost 9, with 14 bases in between. CDR1 and CDR2 (germline): MNHEY, SVGAGI. The CDR3 sequence is 15 residues long. The DNA of the CDR3 is TGTGCCAGCAGTTACCTCGCCGGTGAGGGTTCACCCCTCCACTTT. As protein: CASSYLAGEGSPLHF.

The CDR3 DNA reads as TGTGCCAGCAGATATGGACGTAACTATGGCTACACCTTC. Amino acid sequence: CASRYGRNYGYTF. The V and J genes are TRBV5-4 and TRBJ1-2; D not certain. Per the germline V gene, CDR1 is SGHNT and CDR2 is YYREEE (reference sequence). The ends were cut back, 5 bases at V and 1 base at J, with 9 bases in the middle. This CDR3 comprises 13 residues.